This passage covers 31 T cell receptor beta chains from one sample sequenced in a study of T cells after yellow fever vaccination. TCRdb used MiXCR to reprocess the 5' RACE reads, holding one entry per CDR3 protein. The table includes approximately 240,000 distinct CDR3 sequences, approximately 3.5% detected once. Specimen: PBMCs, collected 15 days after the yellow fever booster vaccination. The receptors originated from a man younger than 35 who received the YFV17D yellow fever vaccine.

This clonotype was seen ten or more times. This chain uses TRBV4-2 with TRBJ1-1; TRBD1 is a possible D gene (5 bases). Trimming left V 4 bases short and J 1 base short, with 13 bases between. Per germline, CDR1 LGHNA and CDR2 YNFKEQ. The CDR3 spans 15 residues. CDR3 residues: CASSPKRGGNTEAFF. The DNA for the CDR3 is TGTGCCAGCAGCCCAAAGAGGGGTGGGAACACTGAAGCTTTCTTT.

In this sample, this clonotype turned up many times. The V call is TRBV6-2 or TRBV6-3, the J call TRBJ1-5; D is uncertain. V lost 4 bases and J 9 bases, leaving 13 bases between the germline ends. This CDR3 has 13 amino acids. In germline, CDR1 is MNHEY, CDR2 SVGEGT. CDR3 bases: TGTGCCAGCAGTTCTTCCACCGGCGGGCCCCAGCATTTT. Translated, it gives CASSSSTGGPQHF.

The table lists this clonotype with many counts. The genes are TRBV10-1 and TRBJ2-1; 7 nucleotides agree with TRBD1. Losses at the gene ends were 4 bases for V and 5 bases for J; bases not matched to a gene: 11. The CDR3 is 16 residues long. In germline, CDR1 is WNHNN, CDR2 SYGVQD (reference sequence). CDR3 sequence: CASSVLGRGFDNEQFF. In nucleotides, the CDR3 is TGCGCCAGCAGTGTACTGGGCAGGGGGTTTGACAATGAGCAGTTCTTC.

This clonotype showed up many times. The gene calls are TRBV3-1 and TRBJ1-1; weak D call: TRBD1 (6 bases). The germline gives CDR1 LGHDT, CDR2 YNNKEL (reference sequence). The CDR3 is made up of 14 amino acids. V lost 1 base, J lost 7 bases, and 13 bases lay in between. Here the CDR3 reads CASSQGRGRFEAFF. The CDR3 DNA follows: TGTGCCAGCAGCCAAGGCAGGGGCCGATTTGAAGCTTTCTTT.

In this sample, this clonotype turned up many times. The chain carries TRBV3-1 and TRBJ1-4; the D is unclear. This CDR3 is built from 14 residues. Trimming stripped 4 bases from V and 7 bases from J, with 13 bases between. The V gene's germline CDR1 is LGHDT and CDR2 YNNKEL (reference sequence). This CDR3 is CASSRNPAGEKLFF. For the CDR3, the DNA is TGTGCCAGCAGCCGCAACCCCGCCGGTGAAAAACTGTTTTTT.

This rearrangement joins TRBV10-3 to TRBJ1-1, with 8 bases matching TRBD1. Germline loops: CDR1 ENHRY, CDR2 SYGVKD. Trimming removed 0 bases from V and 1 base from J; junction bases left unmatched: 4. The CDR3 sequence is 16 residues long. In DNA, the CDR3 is TGTGCCATCAGTGAGTCTGGCGGGACAGGGAACACTGAAGCTTTCTTT. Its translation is CAISESGGTGNTEAFF.

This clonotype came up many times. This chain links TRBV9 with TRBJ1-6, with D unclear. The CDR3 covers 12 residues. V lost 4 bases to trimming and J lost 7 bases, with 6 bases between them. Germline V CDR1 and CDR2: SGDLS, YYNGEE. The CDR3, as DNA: TGTGCCAGCAGCCAAAGGAATTCACCCCTCCACTTT. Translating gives CASSQRNSPLHF.

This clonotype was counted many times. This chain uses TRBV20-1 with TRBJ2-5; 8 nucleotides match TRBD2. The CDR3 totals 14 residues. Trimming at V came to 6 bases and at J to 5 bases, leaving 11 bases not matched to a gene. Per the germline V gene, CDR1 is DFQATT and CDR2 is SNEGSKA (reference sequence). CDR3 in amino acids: CSAAAAGGRETQYF. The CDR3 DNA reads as TGCAGTGCAGCGGCGGCGGGGGGCCGGGAGACCCAGTACTTC.

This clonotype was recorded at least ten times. The CDR3 spells CAISDQDGHNEKLFF. CDR3 nucleotides: TGTGCCATCAGTGATCAGGATGGCCATAATGAAAAACTGTTTTTT. The gene calls are TRBV10-3 and TRBJ1-4; D gene unclear. CDR3 length: 15 residues. Trimming pared 3 bases from V and 4 bases from J, leaving 12 bases between. Germline V CDR1 and CDR2: ENHRY, SYGVKD.

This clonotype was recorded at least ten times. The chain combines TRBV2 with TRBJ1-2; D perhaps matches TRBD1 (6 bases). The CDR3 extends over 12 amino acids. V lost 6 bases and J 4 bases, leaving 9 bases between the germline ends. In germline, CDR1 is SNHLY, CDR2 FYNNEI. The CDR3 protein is CASRMDSYGYTF. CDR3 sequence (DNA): TGTGCCAGCAGGATGGACAGCTATGGCTACACCTTC. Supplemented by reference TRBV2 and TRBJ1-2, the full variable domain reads EPEVTQTPSHQVTQMGQEVILRCVPISNHLYFYWYRQILGQKVEFLVSFYNNEISEKSEIFDDQFSVERPDGSNFTLKIRSTKLEDSAMYFCASRMDSYGYTFGSGTRLTVV.

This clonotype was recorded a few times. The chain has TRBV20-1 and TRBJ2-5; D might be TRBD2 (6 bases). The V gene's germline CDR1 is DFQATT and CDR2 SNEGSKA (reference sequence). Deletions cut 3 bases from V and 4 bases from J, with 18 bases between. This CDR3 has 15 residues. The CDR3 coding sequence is TGCAGTGCTAGTTGGTGGGAGCCCGGGGGAGAGACCCAGTACTTC. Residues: CSASWWEPGGETQYF.

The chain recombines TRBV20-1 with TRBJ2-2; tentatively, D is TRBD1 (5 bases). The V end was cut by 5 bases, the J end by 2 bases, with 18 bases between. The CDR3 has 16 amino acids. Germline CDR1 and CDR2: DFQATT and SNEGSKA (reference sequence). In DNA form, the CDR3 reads TGCAGTGCTCCGCCGGCGTGGGGCAAAAACACCGGGGAGCTGTTTTTT. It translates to CSAPPAWGKNTGELFF.

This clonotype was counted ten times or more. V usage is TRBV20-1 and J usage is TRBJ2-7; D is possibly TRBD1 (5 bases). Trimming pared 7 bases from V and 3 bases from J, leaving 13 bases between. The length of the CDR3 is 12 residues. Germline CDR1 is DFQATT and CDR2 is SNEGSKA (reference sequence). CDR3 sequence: CSVGKQDYEQYV. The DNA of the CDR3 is TGCAGTGTCGGCAAACAGGACTACGAGCAGTACGTC.

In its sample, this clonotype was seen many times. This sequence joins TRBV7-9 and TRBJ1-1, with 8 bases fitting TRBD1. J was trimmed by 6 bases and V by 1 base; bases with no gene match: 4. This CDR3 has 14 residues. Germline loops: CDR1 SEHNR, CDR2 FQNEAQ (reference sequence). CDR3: CASSLVTGVAEAFF. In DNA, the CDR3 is TGTGCCAGCAGCTTAGTGACAGGGGTGGCTGAAGCTTTCTTT. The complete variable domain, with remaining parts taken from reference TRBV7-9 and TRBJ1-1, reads DTGVSQNPRHKITKRGQNVTFRCDPISEHNRLYWYRQTLGQGPEFLTYFQNEAQLEKSRLLSDRFSAERPKGSFSTLEIQRTEQGDSAMYLCASSLVTGVAEAFFGQGTRLTVV.

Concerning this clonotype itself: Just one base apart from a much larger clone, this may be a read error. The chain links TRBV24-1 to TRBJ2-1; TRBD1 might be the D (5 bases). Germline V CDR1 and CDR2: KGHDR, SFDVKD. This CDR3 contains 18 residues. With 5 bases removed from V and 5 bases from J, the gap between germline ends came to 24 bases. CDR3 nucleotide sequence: TGTGCCACCAGTGTTTCGAACCATGCCGAGACAGTTCACAATGAGCAGTTCTTC. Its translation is CATSVSNHAETVHNEQFF.

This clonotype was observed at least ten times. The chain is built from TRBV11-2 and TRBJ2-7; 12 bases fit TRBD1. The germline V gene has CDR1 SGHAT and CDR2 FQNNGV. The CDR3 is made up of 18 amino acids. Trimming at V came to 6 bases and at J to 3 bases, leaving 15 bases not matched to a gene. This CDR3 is CASRLRDRGRSLCYEQYV. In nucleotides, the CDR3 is TGTGCCAGCAGACTCCGGGACAGGGGGCGGTCATTGTGCTACGAGCAGTACGTC.

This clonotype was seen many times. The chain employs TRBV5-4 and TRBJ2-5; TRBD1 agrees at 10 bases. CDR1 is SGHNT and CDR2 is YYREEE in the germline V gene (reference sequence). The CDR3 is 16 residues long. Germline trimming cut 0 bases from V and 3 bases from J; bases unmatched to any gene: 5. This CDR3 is CASSLGGTGDKETQYF. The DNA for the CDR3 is TGTGCCAGCAGCTTGGGGGGGACAGGGGATAAAGAGACCCAGTACTTC.

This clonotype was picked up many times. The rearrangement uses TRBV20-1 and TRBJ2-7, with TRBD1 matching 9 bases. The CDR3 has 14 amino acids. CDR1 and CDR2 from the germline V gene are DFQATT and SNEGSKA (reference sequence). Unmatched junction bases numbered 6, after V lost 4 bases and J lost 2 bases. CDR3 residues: CSAIPGQGTYEQYF. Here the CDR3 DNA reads TGCAGTGCTATACCGGGACAGGGTACCTACGAGCAGTACTTC.

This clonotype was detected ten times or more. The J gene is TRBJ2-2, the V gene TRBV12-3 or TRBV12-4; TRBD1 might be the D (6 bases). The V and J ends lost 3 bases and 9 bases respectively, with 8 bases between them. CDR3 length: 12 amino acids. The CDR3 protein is CASSLGAWELFF. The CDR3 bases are TGTGCCAGCAGTTTGGGGGCGTGGGAGCTGTTTTTT.

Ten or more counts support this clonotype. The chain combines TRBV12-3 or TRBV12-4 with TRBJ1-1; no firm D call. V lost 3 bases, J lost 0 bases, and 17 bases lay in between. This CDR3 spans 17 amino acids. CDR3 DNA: TGTGCCAGCAGTTTCGTCGGAGCGGGCCACATGAACACTGAAGCTTTCTTT. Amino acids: CASSFVGAGHMNTEAFF.

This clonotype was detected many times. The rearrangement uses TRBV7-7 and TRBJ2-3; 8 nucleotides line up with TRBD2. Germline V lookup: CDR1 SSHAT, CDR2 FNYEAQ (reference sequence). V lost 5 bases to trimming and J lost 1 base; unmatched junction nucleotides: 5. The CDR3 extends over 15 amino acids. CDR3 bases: TGTGCCAGCAGCCCCTCGACTAGCGGCACAGATACGCAGTATTTT. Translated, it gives CASSPSTSGTDTQYF.

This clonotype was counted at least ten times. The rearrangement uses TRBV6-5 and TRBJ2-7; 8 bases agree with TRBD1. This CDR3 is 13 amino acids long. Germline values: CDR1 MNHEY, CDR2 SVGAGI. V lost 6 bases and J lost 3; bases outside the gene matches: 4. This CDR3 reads CASRQGQVYEQYF. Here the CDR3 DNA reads TGTGCCAGCAGGCAGGGACAGGTCTACGAGCAGTACTTC.

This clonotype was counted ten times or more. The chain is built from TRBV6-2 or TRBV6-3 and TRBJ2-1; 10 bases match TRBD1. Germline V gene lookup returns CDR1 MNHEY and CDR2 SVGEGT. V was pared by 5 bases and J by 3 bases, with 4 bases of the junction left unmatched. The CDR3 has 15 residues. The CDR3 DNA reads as TGTGCCAGCAGTACCCGGGACAGGGGCTACAATGAGCAGTTCTTC. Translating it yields CASSTRDRGYNEQFF.

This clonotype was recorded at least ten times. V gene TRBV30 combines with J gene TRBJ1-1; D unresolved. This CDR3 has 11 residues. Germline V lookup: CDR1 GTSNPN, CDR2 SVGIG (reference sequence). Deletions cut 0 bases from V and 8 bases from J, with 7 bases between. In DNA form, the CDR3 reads TGTGCCTGGAGTGTAAGAAGAGAAGCTTTCTTT. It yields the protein CAWSVRREAFF.

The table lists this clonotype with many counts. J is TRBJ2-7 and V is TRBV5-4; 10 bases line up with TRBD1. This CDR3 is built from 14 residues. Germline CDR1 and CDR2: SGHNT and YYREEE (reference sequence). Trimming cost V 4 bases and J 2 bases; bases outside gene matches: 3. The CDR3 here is CASSPGQGAYEQYV. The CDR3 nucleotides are TGTGCCAGCAGCCCTGGACAGGGGGCCTACGAGCAGTACGTC.

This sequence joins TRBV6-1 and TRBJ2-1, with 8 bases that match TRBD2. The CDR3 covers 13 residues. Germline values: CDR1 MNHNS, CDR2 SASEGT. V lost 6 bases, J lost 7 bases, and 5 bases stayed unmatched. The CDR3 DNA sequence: TGTGCCAGCAGACGGACTAGCTATAATGAGCAGTTCTTC. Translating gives CASRRTSYNEQFF.

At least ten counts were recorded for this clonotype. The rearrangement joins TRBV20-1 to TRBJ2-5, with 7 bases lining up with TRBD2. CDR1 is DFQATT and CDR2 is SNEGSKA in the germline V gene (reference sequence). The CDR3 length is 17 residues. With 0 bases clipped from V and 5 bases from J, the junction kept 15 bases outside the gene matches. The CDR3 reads CSARDPRRGSKGETQYF. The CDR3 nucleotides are TGCAGTGCTAGAGATCCGCGGCGGGGGTCAAAAGGGGAGACCCAGTACTTC.

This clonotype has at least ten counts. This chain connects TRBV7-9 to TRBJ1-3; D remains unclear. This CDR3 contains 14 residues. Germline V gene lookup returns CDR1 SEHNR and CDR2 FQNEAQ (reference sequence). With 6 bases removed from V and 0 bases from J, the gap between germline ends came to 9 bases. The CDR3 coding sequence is TGTGCCAGCAGTAACGGCAACTCTGGAAACACCATATATTTT. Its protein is CASSNGNSGNTIYF.

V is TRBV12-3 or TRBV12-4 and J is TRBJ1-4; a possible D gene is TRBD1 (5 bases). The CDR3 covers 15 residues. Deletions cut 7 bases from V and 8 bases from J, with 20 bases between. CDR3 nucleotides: TGTGCCAGCACCACCCCCCGGGGCGGGGTGGAAAAACTGTTTTTT. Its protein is CASTTPRGGVEKLFF.

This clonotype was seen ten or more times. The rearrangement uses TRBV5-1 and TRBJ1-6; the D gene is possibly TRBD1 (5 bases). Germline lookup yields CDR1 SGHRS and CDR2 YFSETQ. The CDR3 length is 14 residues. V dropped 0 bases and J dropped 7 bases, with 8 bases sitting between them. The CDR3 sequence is CASSLAGPNSPLHF. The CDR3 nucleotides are TGCGCCAGCAGCTTGGCAGGGCCGAATTCACCCCTCCACTTT.

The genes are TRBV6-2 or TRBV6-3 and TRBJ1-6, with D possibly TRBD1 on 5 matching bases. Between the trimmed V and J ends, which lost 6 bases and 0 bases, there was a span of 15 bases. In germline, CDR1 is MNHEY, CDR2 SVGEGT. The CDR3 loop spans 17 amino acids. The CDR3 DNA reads TGTGCCAGCAGCCCCCCGGCAGGGAGCTCCTATAATTCACCCCTCCACTTT. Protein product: CASSPPAGSSYNSPLHF.